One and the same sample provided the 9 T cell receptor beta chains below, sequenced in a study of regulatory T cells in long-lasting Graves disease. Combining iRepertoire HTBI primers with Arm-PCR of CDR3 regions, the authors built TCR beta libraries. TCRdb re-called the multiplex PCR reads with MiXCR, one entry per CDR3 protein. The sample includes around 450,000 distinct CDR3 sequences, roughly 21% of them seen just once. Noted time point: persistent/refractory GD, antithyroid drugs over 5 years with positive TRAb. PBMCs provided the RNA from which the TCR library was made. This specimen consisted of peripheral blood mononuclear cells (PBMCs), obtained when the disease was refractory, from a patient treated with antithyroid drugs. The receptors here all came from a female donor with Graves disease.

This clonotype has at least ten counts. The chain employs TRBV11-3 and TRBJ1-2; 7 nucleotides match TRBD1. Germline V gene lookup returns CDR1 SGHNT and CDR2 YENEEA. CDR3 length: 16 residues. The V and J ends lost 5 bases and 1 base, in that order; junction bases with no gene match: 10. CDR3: CASSQDGGQLNYGYTF. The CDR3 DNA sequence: TGTGCCAGCAGCCAAGACGGGGGACAGCTTAACTATGGCTACACCTTC.

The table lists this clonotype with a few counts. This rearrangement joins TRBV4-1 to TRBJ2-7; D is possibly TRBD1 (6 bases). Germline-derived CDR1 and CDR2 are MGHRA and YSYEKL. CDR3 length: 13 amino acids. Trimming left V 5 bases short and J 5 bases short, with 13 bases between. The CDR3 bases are TGCGCCAGCAGCGAGACAGGTTTCAACGAGCAGTACTTC. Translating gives CASSETGFNEQYF.

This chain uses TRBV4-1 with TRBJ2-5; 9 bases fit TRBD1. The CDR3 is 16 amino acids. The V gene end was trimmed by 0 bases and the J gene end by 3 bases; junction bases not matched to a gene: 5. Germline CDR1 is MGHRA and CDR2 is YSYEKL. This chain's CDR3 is CASSQDGTGWEETQYF. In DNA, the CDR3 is TGCGCCAGCAGCCAAGATGGGACAGGGTGGGAAGAGACCCAGTACTTC.

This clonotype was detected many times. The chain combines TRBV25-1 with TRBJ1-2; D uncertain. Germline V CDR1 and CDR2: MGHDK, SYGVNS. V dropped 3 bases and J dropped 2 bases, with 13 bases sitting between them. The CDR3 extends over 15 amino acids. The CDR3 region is CASSDPRGGNYGYTF. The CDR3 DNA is TGTGCCAGCAGTGATCCCCGGGGAGGGAACTATGGCTACACCTTC.

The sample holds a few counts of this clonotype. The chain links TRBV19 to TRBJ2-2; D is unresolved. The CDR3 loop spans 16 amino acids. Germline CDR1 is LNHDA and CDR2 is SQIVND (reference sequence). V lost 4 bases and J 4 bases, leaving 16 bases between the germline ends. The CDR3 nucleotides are TGTGCCAGTAGTAATTCAGTGACCTGGAGCACCGGGGAGCTGTTTTTT. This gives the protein CASSNSVTWSTGELFF.

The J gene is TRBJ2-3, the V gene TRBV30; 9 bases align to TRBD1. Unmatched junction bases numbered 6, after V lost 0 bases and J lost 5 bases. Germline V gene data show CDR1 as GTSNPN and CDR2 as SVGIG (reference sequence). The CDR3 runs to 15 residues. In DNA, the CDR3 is TGTGCCTGGAGTGTACTCTACAGGGGGCTAGATACGCAGTATTTT. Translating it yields CAWSVLYRGLDTQYF.

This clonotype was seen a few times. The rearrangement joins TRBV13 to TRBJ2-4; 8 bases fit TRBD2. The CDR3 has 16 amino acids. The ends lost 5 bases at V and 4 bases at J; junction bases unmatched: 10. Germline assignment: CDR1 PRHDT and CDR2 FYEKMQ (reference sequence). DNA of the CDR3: TGTGCCAGCAGCACAGGGAGCGGGAGTGGTAAAAACATTCAGTACTTC. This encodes CASSTGSGSGKNIQYF. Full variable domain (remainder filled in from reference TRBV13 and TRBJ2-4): AAGVIQSPRHLIKEKRETATLKCYPIPRHDTVYWYQQGPGQDPQFLISFYEKMQSDKGSIPDRFSAQQFSDYHSELNMSSLELGDSALYFCASSTGSGSGKNIQYFGAGTRLSVL.

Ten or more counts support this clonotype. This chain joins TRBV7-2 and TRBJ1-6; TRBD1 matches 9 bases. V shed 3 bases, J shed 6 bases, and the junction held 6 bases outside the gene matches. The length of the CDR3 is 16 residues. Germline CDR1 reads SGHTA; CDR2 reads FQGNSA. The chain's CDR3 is CASSFQGTGSNSPLHF. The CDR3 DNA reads TGTGCCAGCAGCTTCCAAGGGACAGGGAGTAATTCACCCCTCCACTTT.

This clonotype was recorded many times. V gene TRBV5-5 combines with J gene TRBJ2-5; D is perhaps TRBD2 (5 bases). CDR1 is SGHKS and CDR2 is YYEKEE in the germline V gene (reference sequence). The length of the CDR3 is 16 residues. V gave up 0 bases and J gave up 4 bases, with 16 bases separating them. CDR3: CASSLGMAGDGETQYF. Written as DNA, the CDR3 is TGTGCCAGCAGCTTGGGGATGGCGGGCGACGGAGAGACCCAGTACTTC.